This T cell receptor (beta chain) was sequenced for a study of cytomegalovirus exposure and HLA in healthy donors. V was clipped by 4 bases and J by 2 bases; unmatched bases: 10. CDR1 and CDR2 from the germline V gene are GTSNPN and SVGIG (reference sequence). This CDR3 region has 15 residues. Study-level points and caveats: In the 90 to 150 validation repertoires, roughly 94% of cluster scores exceeded 0, per a later analysis.

TCRdb's table, derived via immunoSEQ multiplex PCR, lists solely in-frame clones and lacks some. This sample has hundreds of thousands of clones, with approximately 88% found just once. This clone was recorded a few times. The antigen is undetermined. Sequencing used PBMCs. This clonotype was sampled from a woman in her thirties in good health and CMV-seropositive. The chain employs TRBV30 and TRBJ2-5; the match to TRBD2 covers 7 bases. The CDR3 reads CAWIGRGGYQETQYF. As DNA, the CDR3 is TGTGCCTGGATCGGTAGGGGAGGGTATCAAGAGACCCAGTACTTC.